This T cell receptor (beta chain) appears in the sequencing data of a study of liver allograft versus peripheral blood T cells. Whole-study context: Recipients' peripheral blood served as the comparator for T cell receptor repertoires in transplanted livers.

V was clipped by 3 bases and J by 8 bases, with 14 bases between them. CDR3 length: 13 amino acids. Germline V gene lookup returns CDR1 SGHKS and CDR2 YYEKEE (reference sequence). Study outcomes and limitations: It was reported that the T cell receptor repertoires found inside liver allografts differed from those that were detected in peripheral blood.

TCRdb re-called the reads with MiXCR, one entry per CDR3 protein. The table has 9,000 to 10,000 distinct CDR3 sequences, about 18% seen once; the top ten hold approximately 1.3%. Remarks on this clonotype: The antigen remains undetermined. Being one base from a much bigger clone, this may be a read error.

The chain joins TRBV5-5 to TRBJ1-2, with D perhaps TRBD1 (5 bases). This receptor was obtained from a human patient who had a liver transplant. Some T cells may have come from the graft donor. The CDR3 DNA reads TGTGCCAGCAGCTACCAGGACACGAGCGGCTACACCTTC. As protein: CASSYQDTSGYTF.